This T cell receptor beta chain came from a study of blood T cell repertoires in COVID-19. Study details: Sample material is recorded as cDNA or gDNA derived from T cells, B-cell-depleted T cells, or PBMCs.

CDR1 and CDR2 from the germline V gene are SGHAT and FQNNGV. The CDR3 has 14 residues. V dropped 2 bases and J dropped 4 bases, with 11 bases sitting between them. Original processing methods: Researchers report that nucleated cell counts were estimated from reference gene primer amplification. Assay used: immunoSEQ multiplex PCR; TCRdb lists only in-frame clones, some missing. V and J calls and clone size follow that table, whereas D and trimming were derived from the DNA. The data show 55,000 to 65,000 clones, around 90% seen once. The rearrangement links TRBV11-2 to TRBJ1-1; D gene ambiguous. Sequencing was done on a sample of peripheral blood. The TCR originated in a man in his 60s with acute or convalescent COVID-19. CDR3 nucleotide sequence: TGTGCCAGCAGCTTAAGTTCTGGCAGCACTGAAGCTTTCTTT. It specifies CASSLSSGSTEAFF.